This TCR beta chain comes out of a study of T cells in Graves' hyperthyroidism and ophthalmopathy. Study-wide findings and caveats: The model made its ophthalmopathy prediction, and onset followed a median about 6 months later. Patients with ophthalmopathy were separated from those with stable hyperthyroidism by a 13 V-J model. Most clonotypes that expanded in the thyroid above 0.001 also showed up in blood.

Germline CDR1 and CDR2: MDHEN and SYDVKM. The CDR3 totals 14 residues. The junction had 6 bases not matched to a gene; V was cut back by 5 bases and J by 4 bases. Authors of the study amplified TCR beta CDR3 regions from RNA transcripts. The TCR CDR3 first-round RT-PCR relied on the HTBI primer set. TCRdb reprocessed the multiplex PCR reads with MiXCR, giving one entry per CDR3 protein. Altogether some 600,000 distinct CDR3 sequences are present, roughly 13% being singletons, with the ten largest covering roughly 6.2%. Many counts were recorded for this clonotype. What it recognizes is unknown. The study based diagnoses on clinical symptoms, serum thyroxine and TRAb, thyroid ultrasound and orbital computed tomography.

The sequence was collected from a woman aged 30 to 39 with Graves' hyperthyroidism that later progressed to Graves' ophthalmopathy. Sequencing input: blood. The chain joins TRBV28 to TRBJ2-7; 9 nucleotides align to TRBD1. This CDR3 is CASSDGTGRYEQYF. The CDR3 DNA is TGTGCCAGCAGTGACGGGACAGGGCGATACGAGCAGTACTTC.